This paragraph covers one TCR beta chain sequence. The antigen is undetermined. This record belongs to a study of CD4 T cells in relation to SARS-CoV-2 and coronaviruses. On the study more broadly: Crossreactive spike epitopes shared across donors were mapped to their HLA restriction.

Findings and caveats of the study: This crossreactivity analysis covered spike protein alone, no other viral proteins. SARS-CoV-2-driven expansion was significantly weaker in crossreactive than monoreactive clones.

TCRdb's table, derived via immunoSEQ multiplex PCR, lists solely in-frame clones and lacks some. The sample has some 68,000 clones; 93% are singletons. Trimming pared 0 bases from V and 4 bases from J, leaving 3 bases between. CDR3 length equals 12 residues. CDR1 and CDR2 (germline): SGHKS, YYEKEE (reference sequence). The unexposed donors gave CD4+ T cells in about 2010-2019, prior to COVID-19. The TCR originated in a human donor in good health. Specimen: naive CD4+ T cells from PBMCs. Subset noted: naive CD4+ T cells isolated by negative enrichment. This chain uses TRBV5-5 with TRBJ2-3; D is unclear. This CDR3 is CASSLVADTQYF. Here the CDR3 DNA reads TGTGCCAGCAGCTTGGTGGCAGATACGCAGTATTTT.